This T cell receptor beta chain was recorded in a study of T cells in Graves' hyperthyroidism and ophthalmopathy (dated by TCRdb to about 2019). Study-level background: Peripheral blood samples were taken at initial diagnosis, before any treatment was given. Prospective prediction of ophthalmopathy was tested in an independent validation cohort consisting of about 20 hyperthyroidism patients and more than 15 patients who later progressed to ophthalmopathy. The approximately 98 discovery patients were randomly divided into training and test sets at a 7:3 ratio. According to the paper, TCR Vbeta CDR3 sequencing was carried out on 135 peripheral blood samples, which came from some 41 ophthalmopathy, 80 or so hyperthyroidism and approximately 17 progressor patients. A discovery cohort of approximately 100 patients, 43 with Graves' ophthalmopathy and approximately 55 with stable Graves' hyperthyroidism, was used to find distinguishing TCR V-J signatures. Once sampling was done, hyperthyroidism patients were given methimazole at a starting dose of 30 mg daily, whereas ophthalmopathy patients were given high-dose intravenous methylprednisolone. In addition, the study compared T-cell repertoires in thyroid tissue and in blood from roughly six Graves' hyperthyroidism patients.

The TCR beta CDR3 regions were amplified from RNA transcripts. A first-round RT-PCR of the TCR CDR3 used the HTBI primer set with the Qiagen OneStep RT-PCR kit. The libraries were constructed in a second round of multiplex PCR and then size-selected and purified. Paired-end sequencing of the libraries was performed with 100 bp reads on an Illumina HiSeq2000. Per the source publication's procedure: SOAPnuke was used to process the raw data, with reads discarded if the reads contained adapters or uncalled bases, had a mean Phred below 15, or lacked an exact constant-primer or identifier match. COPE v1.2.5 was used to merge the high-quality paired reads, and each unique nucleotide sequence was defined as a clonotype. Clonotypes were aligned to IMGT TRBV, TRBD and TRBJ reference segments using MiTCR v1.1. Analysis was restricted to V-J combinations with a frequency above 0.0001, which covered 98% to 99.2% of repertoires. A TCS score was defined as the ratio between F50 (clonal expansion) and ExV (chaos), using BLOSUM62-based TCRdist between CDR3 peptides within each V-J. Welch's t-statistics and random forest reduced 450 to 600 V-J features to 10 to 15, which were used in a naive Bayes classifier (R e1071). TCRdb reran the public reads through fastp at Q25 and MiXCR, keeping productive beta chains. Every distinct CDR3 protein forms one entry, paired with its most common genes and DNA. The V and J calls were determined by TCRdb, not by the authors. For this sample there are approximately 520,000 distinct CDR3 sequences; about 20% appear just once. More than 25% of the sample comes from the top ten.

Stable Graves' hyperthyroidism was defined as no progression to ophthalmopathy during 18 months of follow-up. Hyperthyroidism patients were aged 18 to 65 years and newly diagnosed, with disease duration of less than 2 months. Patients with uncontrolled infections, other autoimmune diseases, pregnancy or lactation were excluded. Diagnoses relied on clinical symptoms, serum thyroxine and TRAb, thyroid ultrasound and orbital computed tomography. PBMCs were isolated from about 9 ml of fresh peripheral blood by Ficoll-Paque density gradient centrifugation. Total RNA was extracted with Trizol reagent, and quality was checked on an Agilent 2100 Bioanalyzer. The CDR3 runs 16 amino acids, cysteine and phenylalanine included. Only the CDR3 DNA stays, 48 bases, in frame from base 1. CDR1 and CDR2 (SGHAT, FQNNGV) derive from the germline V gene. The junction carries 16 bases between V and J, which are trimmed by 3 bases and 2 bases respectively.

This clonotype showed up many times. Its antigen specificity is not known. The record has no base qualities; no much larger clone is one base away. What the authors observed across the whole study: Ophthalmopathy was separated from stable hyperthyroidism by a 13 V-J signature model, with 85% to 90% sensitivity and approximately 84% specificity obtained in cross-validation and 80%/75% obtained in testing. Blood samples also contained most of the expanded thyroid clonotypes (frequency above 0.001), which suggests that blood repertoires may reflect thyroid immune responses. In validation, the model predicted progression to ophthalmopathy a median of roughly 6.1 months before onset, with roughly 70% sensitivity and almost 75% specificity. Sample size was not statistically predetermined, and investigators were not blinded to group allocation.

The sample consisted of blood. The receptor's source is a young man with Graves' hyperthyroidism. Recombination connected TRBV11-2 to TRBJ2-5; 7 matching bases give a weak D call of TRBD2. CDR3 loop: CASSFQSGGLQETQYF. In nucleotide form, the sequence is TGTGCCAGCAGCTTCCAGTCGGGGGGCCTACAAGAGACCCAGTACTTC.